This is a list of T cell receptor beta chains from one sample in a study of cytomegalovirus exposure and HLA in healthy donors. Method: immunoSEQ multiplex PCR; TCRdb's copy keeps in-frame clones and lacks some. The sample lists roughly 170,000 clones, under 85% occurring once. Sequencing was carried out using PBMCs. These receptors originate from a man between 45 and 60 years old in good health and CMV-seronegative. CDR3s include the opening cysteine and the closing phenylalanine or tryptophan. The D gene is left open where the match is weak. Clone size, where shown, is once, few, many, or a class for clones that have expanded.

D gene	clone size	V gene	J gene	CDR3 length	CDR3 DNA	CDR3 protein
-	-	TRBV28	TRBJ2-3	13	TGTGCCAGCAGTTATAGCGGCACAGATACGCAGTATTTT	CASSYSGTDTQYF
-	-	TRBV4-1	TRBJ1-1	15	TGCGCCAGCAGCCAAGATCCCTCGGGGAGCACTGAAGCTTTCTTT	CASSQDPSGSTEAFF
TRBD1	-	TRBV7-2	TRBJ1-2	13	TGTGCCAGCAGCTTCGACAGGGTGAAGGGCTACACCTTC	CASSFDRVKGYTF
-	-	TRBV12-2	TRBJ2-7	14	TGTGCAAGTCGCGCGGGAGGGCCCCCCTACGAGCAGTACTTC	CASRAGGPPYEQYF
TRBD2	-	TRBV6-5	TRBJ2-3	15	TGTGCCAGCAGTTACGGTAGCGGGAGGACAGATACGCAGTATTTT	CASSYGSGRTDTQYF
-	-	TRBV13	TRBJ2-7	16	TGTGCCAGCAGCTTATACCCCGGACAGATTAGGAACGAGCAGTACTTC	CASSLYPGQIRNEQYF
-	-	TRBV27	TRBJ2-3	15	TGTGCCAGCACCCCCCAAGCGAGAAGCACAGATACGCAGTATTTT	CASTPQARSTDTQYF
-	-	TRBV11-2	TRBJ2-5	13	TGTGCCAGCAGCCTACAGGGTAGAGAGACCCAGTACTTC	CASSLQGRETQYF
-	-	TRBV30	TRBJ1-1	14	TGTGCCTGGAGTTTGACTGACGGGTGGACTGAAGCTTTCTTT	CAWSLTDGWTEAFF
TRBD1	-	TRBV28	TRBJ2-2	14	TGTGCCAGCAGCAAGGGACAGCCTTGGGGGGAGCTGTTTTTT	CASSKGQPWGELFF
-	-	TRBV4-1	TRBJ1-1	15	TGCGCCAGCAGCCAAGGCGGCCGAGAGAACACTGAAGCTTTCTTT	CASSQGGRENTEAFF
-	-	TRBV2	TRBJ1-5	13	TGTGCCAGTAACCGGGACAACTATCAGCCCCAGCATTTT	CASNRDNYQPQHF
TRBD1	-	TRBV19	TRBJ1-5	14	TGTGCCAGTAGGGGACAGGGCGGGGGACAGCCCCAGCATTTT	CASRGQGGGQPQHF
-	-	TRBV2	TRBJ1-1	11	TGTGCCAGCAGTGTGGCCACTGAAGCTTTCTTT	CASSVATEAFF
-	-	TRBV7-2	TRBJ2-7	14	TGTGCCAGCAGCTTAGCCCTACTAGAAGACGAGCAGTACTTC	CASSLALLEDEQYF
-	few	TRBV10-3	TRBJ2-3	14	TGTGCCATCAACACCGGGACAAGCACAGATACGCAGTATTTT	CAINTGTSTDTQYF
-	few	TRBV5-1	TRBJ1-2	15	TGCGCCAGCAGCTTGGGACAGGCAGAAAGGAATGGCTACACCTTC	CASSLGQAERNGYTF
-	-	TRBV6-5	TRBJ2-1	14	TGTGCCAGCAGTACGGGACTGAACTACAATGAGCAGTTCTTC	CASSTGLNYNEQFF
-	-	TRBV5-8	TRBJ2-3	13	TGTGCCACCTCGACAGGATCCACAGATACGCAGTATTTT	CATSTGSTDTQYF
TRBD2	-	TRBV11-1	TRBJ2-2	15	TGTGCCAGCAGCTTAGTACCCCTAGCGGCCGGGGAGCTGTTTTTT	CASSLVPLAAGELFF
-	-	TRBV6-6	TRBJ2-3	15	TGTGCCAGCAGTACTGACCGGGAGCTTACAGATACGCAGTATTTT	CASSTDRELTDTQYF
TRBD2	-	TRBV5-1	TRBJ2-1	15	TGCGCCAGCAGTTTTCTAGCGGGAGACGAATATGAGCAGTTCTTC	CASSFLAGDEYEQFF
TRBD1	-	TRBV6-5	TRBJ2-2	14	TGTGCCAGCATCAGGACAGGGGGCTTCGGGGAGCTGTTTTTT	CASIRTGGFGELFF
TRBD1	-	TRBV4-3	TRBJ1-2	15	TGCGCCAGCAGCCCTGACAGGGATGTCAGGTATGGCTACACCTTC	CASSPDRDVRYGYTF
-	-	TRBV27	TRBJ2-2	14	TGTGCCAGCGGCTTCCACGGGATCACCGGGGAGCTGTTTTTT	CASGFHGITGELFF
-	-	TRBV4-2	TRBJ2-4	20	TGTGCCAGCAGCCAAAGAATGTATGGCGGGGGCGGCTTAGCCAAAAACATTCAGTACTTC	CASSQRMYGGGGLAKNIQYF
TRBD1	-	TRBV5-1	TRBJ2-1	16	TGCGCCAGCAGCTCCGGACAGGGGGTATCCTACAATGAGCAGTTCTTC	CASSSGQGVSYNEQFF
-	-	TRBV19	TRBJ2-2	13	TGTGCCAGTAGCTATCTTAACACCGGGGAGCTGTTTTTT	CASSYLNTGELFF
-	-	TRBV4-2	TRBJ1-5	13	TGTGCCAGCAGCCAAGGGCAGGATCAGCCCCAGCATTTT	CASSQGQDQPQHF
-	-	TRBV28	TRBJ2-3	16	TGTGCCAGCAGTTTAGATGGGACTCCCCGGGCGGATACGCAGTATTTT	CASSLDGTPRADTQYF
TRBD2	-	TRBV5-1	TRBJ2-5	16	TGCGCCAGCAGCTTGGACGGGACTAGCGCCCGCTGGACCCAGTACTTC	CASSLDGTSARWTQYF
TRBD2	-	TRBV5-1	TRBJ2-3	14	TGCGCCAGCAGCTCTAGCGGAAGCACAGATACGCAGTATTTT	CASSSSGSTDTQYF
-	few	TRBV6-6	TRBJ2-5	14	TGTGCCAGCAGGCCGGGGGGCGCGTTGGAGACCCAGTACTTC	CASRPGGALETQYF
TRBD1	-	TRBV7-2	TRBJ1-2	14	TGTGCCAGCAGCCCCCGGGACAGGAGCTATGGCTACACCTTC	CASSPRDRSYGYTF
TRBD1	once	TRBV6-1	TRBJ1-5	15	TGTGCCAGCAGGGACAGGGGGCTTTCGGGTCAGCCCCAGCATTTT	CASRDRGLSGQPQHF
TRBD1	once	TRBV5-1	TRBJ2-7	12	TGCGCCAGCAGCCCAGACAGGGACGAGCAGTACTTC	CASSPDRDEQYF
-	-	TRBV7-2	TRBJ1-2	15	TGTGCCAGCAGCTTAGAACTCGCCAGCTCGGGTGGCTACACCTTC	CASSLELASSGGYTF
-	-	TRBV4-2	TRBJ2-7	14	TGTGCCAGCAGCCAAGGGACTGGTCTCTACGAGCAGTACTTC	CASSQGTGLYEQYF
TRBD1	-	TRBV7-9	TRBJ1-3	17	TGTGCCAGCAGCCAAAAACAGGGGGAAAACTCTGGAAACACCATATATTTT	CASSQKQGENSGNTIYF
-	-	TRBV5-1	TRBJ2-7	13	TGCGCCAGCAGCTTGACAGCAGGTCCCGAGCAGTACTTC	CASSLTAGPEQYF
-	-	TRBV7-9	TRBJ1-5	17	TGTGCCAGCAGCTTAGCGTTCGGACAGAGGAGCAATCAGCCCCAGCATTTT	CASSLAFGQRSNQPQHF
-	once	TRBV27	TRBJ2-7	13	TGTGCCAGCAGTTTAGGTCGGGAATACGAGCAGTACTTC	CASSLGREYEQYF
-	once	TRBV18	TRBJ1-2	15	TGTGCCAGCTCACTTGGAGGACCGGGCCAACGGGGCTACACCTTC	CASSLGGPGQRGYTF
TRBD1	-	TRBV30	TRBJ2-2	14	TGTGCCTGGGGGCAGGGGGCCAACACCGGGGAGCTGTTTTTT	CAWGQGANTGELFF